Below, 26 T cell receptor beta chains from the same sample are listed, as sequenced in a study of shared clonotypes between healthy human individuals. The repertoire was sequenced with immunoSEQ multiplex PCR; TCRdb's copy has only in-frame clones and lacks some. The sample lists about 980,000 clones; 76% were seen once. Material: memory CD4+ T cells sorted from blood. Subset specified: CD45RA-negative fraction. The receptors were sampled from a man between 18 and 29 years old in good health.

The rearrangement uses TRBV12-5 and TRBJ2-1; 7 positions agree with TRBD2. The CDR3 length is 16 residues. With V trimmed by 0 bases and J by 7 bases, 9 bases remained unmatched. CDR1 and CDR2 from the germline V gene are LGHNT and FRNRAP. CDR3 sequence (DNA): TGTGCTAGTGGTTTGGTAAAGTGGCAGGGAGGGAATGAGCAGTTCTTC. Protein sequence: CASGLVKWQGGNEQFF.

The chain is built from TRBV19 and TRBJ1-5, with D possibly matching TRBD1 (5 bases). Trimming stripped 2 bases from V and 1 base from J, with 12 bases between. CDR1 is LNHDA, CDR2 SQIVND, per germline (reference sequence). The CDR3 has 16 amino acids. The CDR3 spells CASSIPGSGSNQPQHF. CDR3 sequence (DNA): TGTGCCAGTAGTATACCAGGGTCGGGGAGCAATCAGCCCCAGCATTTT.

This chain connects TRBV7-2 to TRBJ1-1; D possibly corresponds to TRBD1 (5 bases). This CDR3 region has 15 residues. With 4 bases removed from V and 1 base from J, the gap between germline ends came to 13 bases. Germline CDR1 is SGHTA and CDR2 is FQGNSA. CDR3 region: CASSSNRLGNTEAFF. The CDR3 DNA reads TGTGCCAGCAGCTCGAACAGGCTGGGGAACACTGAAGCTTTCTTT.

Turning to this clone: Since a much larger clone is just one base distant, this may be a read error. This chain links TRBV29-1 with TRBJ2-1, with a possible D match to TRBD2 (5 bases). CDR3 length equals 12 residues. In germline, CDR1 is SQVTM, CDR2 ANQGSEA. The CDR3 bases are TGCAACGTTGGCCCAGGCGGAGGTGAGCAGTTCTTC. Translation: CNVGPGGGEQFF.

The chain couples TRBV12-5 to TRBJ2-7; TRBD1 agrees at 7 bases. The CDR3 runs 16 residues. CDR1 and CDR2 from the germline V gene are LGHNT and FRNRAP. Germline trimming cut 0 bases from V and 1 base from J; bases unmatched to any gene: 6. The CDR3 DNA reads TGTGCTAGTGGTTTGGTGGTGACAGGGTATTCCTACGAGCAGTACTTC. Protein product: CASGLVVTGYSYEQYF. The variable domain in full, completed from reference TRBV12-5 and TRBJ2-7, reads DARVTQTPRHKVTEMGQEVTMRCQPILGHNTVFWYRQTMMQGLELLAYFRNRAPLDDSGMPKDRFSAEMPDATLATLKIQPSEPRDSAVYFCASGLVVTGYSYEQYFGPGTRLTVT.

This chain joins TRBV19 and TRBJ2-7, with D uncertain. Germline loops: CDR1 LNHDA, CDR2 SQIVND (reference sequence). Trimming left V 0 bases short and J 3 bases short, with 9 bases between. The CDR3 is 14 amino acids. The CDR3 nucleotides read TGTGCCAGTAGTATAGAGGGCCGAGGCTACGAGCAGTACTTC. Translated: CASSIEGRGYEQYF.

The chain is built from TRBV29-1 and TRBJ2-3, with D unclear. This CDR3 has 13 residues. Germline loops: CDR1 SQVTM, CDR2 ANQGSEA. V gave up 6 bases and J gave up 2 bases, with 12 bases separating them. The CDR3 loop is CSVEPQSTDTQYF. The CDR3 nucleotides are TGCAGCGTGGAGCCCCAGTCCACAGATACGCAGTATTTT.

The V call is TRBV10-3, the J call TRBJ2-5, with a possible D match to TRBD1 (5 bases). Trimming stripped 5 bases from V and 2 bases from J, with 12 bases between. The CDR3 is 14 amino acids. The germline CDR1 and CDR2 sequences are ENHRY and SYGVKD. The CDR3: CAISSTVGQETQYF. The DNA of the CDR3 is TGTGCCATCAGTTCGACAGTAGGGCAAGAGACCCAGTACTTC.

V usage is TRBV19 and J usage is TRBJ2-5; 7 positions match TRBD2. Germline V CDR1 and CDR2: LNHDA, SQIVND (reference sequence). The CDR3 runs 14 residues. Losses at the gene ends were 5 bases for V and 2 bases for J; bases not matched to a gene: 5. The CDR3 bases are TGTGCCAGTAGTCTCGGGACTACTCAAGAGACCCAGTACTTC. Translating gives CASSLGTTQETQYF.

The chain carries TRBV7-6 and TRBJ2-3; TRBD1 or TRBD2 may be the D gene (6 bases each). Trimming left V 1 base short and J 1 base short, with 12 bases between. Germline V gene lookup returns CDR1 SGHVS and CDR2 FNYEAQ. CDR3 size: 16 residues. CDR3 in DNA: TGTGCCAGCAGCTTAGAAGGGGGGCTACGCACAGATACGCAGTATTTT. This encodes CASSLEGGLRTDTQYF.

The chain employs TRBV6-1 and TRBJ2-7; D gene unclear. The CDR3 extends over 14 amino acids. Trimming removed 8 bases from V and 0 bases from J, with 14 bases in between. Germline V gene sequence: CDR1 MNHNS, CDR2 SASEGT. CDR3 nucleotide sequence: TGTGCCAGCCACCCCCAGATAGCCTCCTACGAGCAGTACTTC. Encoded protein: CASHPQIASYEQYF.

This clone was recorded once. V usage is TRBV25-1 and J usage is TRBJ1-2; D not resolved. V lost 7 bases, J lost 8 bases, and 14 bases lay in between. This CDR3 has 12 residues. Germline V gene data show CDR1 as MGHDK and CDR2 as SYGVNS. This chain's CDR3 is CASNLGTGGYTF. CDR3 DNA: TGTGCCAGCAATTTGGGTACTGGGGGCTACACCTTC.

The chain recombines TRBV9 with TRBJ2-7; 7 bases line up with TRBD1. Trimming took 4 bases from V and 9 from J; bases not matched to a gene: 13. The CDR3 is made up of 14 amino acids. The germline CDR1 and CDR2 sequences are SGDLS and YYNGEE. Here the CDR3 reads CASSSGTDPTRQYF. The DNA for the CDR3 is TGTGCCAGCAGCTCCGGGACAGATCCTACGAGGCAGTACTTC. The whole variable domain, filled in from reference TRBV9 and TRBJ2-7, reads DSGVTQTPKHLITATGQRVTLRCSPRSGDLSVYWYQQSLDQGLQFLIQYYNGEERAKGNILERFSAQQFPDLHSELNLSSLELGDSALYFCASSSGTDPTRQYFGPGTRLTVT.

V is TRBV12-5 and J is TRBJ2-1, with a possible D match to TRBD2 (6 bases). The CDR3 loop spans 15 amino acids. Germline V gives CDR1 LGHNT, CDR2 FRNRAP. V dropped 2 bases and J dropped 6 bases, with 14 bases sitting between them. The CDR3 coding sequence is TGTGCTAGTGGTTTGAGCGGGTCTGGTTTCAATGAGCAGTTCTTC. Residues: CASGLSGSGFNEQFF.

In its sample, this clone was seen once. The V call is TRBV11-2, the J call TRBJ1-4; 7 positions agree with TRBD1. Germline V gene lookup returns CDR1 SGHAT and CDR2 FQNNGV. Germline trimming cut 5 bases from V and 7 bases from J; bases unmatched to any gene: 4. The CDR3 is made up of 13 amino acids. CDR3: CASSHGTAEKLFF. The CDR3 coding sequence is TGTGCCAGCAGCCATGGGACAGCTGAAAAACTGTTTTTT.

J is TRBJ2-7 and V is TRBV6-1, with unresolved D. The CDR3 has 15 residues. Trimming removed 3 bases at V and 2 bases at J, with 14 bases between. Germline V gene data show CDR1 as MNHNS and CDR2 as SASEGT. DNA for the CDR3: TGTGCCAGCAGTGATAGGCCGGAGTCTCCCTACGAGCAGTACTTC. Encoded protein: CASSDRPESPYEQYF.

This clone was seen many times. The chain has TRBV6-4 and TRBJ2-1, with D unclear. The CDR3 has 13 amino acids. The germline V gene has CDR1 MRHNA and CDR2 SNTAGT. Trimming took off 6 bases at V and 5 bases at J, with 11 bases between the two ends. The CDR3 sequence is CASRVRWDNEQFF. In DNA, the CDR3 is TGTGCCAGCAGGGTCCGATGGGACAATGAGCAGTTCTTC.

V and J are TRBV6-6 and TRBJ1-5; possibly TRBD1 for D (5 bases). The V gene lost 2 bases and the J gene lost 2 bases, with 10 bases spanning the gap. The germline gives CDR1 MNHNY, CDR2 SVGAGI (reference sequence). CDR3 size: 15 residues. The CDR3 loop is CASSYGGGGNQPQHF. In DNA, the CDR3 is TGTGCCAGCAGTTACGGGGGAGGTGGCAATCAGCCCCAGCATTTT.

The chain is built from TRBV29-1 and TRBJ2-1; 13 nucleotides match TRBD2. The germline CDR1 and CDR2 sequences are SQVTM and ANQGSEA. Germline trimming cut 7 bases from V and 9 bases from J; bases unmatched to any gene: 12. The CDR3 is 15 amino acids. The CDR3, as DNA: TGCAGCGGGGGTCGGACTAGCGGGAGTAGAAGTGAGCAGTTCTTC. As protein: CSGGRTSGSRSEQFF.

The rearrangement joins TRBV4-1 to TRBJ2-2; possible D gene TRBD1, 6 bases. This CDR3 comprises 14 residues. Per germline, CDR1 MGHRA and CDR2 YSYEKL. V was clipped by 7 bases and J by 4 bases, with 13 bases between them. The CDR3 loop reads CASTPRGTTGELFF. The DNA for the CDR3 is TGCGCCAGCACCCCCAGGGGAACCACCGGGGAGCTGTTTTTT.

This clone was picked up a small number of times. Distinct nucleotide sequences in the sample also encode this CDR3. The chain joins TRBV9 to TRBJ2-7, with 9 positions matching TRBD1. The CDR3 runs to 14 residues. With 0 bases clipped from V and 2 bases from J, the junction kept 0 bases outside the gene matches. Germline CDR1 SGDLS, CDR2 YYNGEE. The CDR3 sequence is CASSVGDRAYEQYF. DNA for the CDR3: TGTGCCAGCAGCGTAGGGGACAGGGCCTACGAGCAGTACTTC.

This chain connects TRBV30 to TRBJ1-2, with D possibly being TRBD1 (6 bases). Trimming cost V 3 bases and J 8 bases, with 28 bases left between them. Germline V lookup: CDR1 GTSNPN, CDR2 SVGIG (reference sequence). The CDR3 length is 17 residues. In DNA, the CDR3 is TGTGCCTGGAGCACCTGGGGGCCGGGGGGCTTACAGGGAGGCTACACCTTC. Encoded protein: CAWSTWGPGGLQGGYTF.

The chain links TRBV6-6 to TRBJ2-3; TRBD1 matches at 7 bases. V lost 6 bases to trimming and J lost 1 base; unmatched junction nucleotides: 7. This CDR3 has 15 amino acids. Germline values: CDR1 MNHNY, CDR2 SVGAGI (reference sequence). The CDR3 is CASSSRGIGTDTQYF. Written as DNA, the CDR3 is TGTGCCAGCAGCAGCAGGGGGATCGGCACAGATACGCAGTATTTT.

The chain employs TRBV2 and TRBJ2-7; 8 nucleotides line up with TRBD1. The CDR3 runs to 12 residues. The V gene end was trimmed by 6 bases and the J gene end by 6 bases; junction bases not matched to a gene: 4. Looked up from germline, CDR1 is SNHLY and CDR2 is FYNNEI. CDR3 sequence (DNA): TGTGCCAGCAGGATTGACAGGGGCGAGCAGTACTTC. This translates into CASRIDRGEQYF.

The chain links TRBV30 to TRBJ2-7, with 10 bases lining up with TRBD2. The junction had 3 bases not matched to a gene; V was cut back by 3 bases and J by 4 bases. The CDR3 sequence is 13 residues long. Germline CDR1 GTSNPN, CDR2 SVGIG (reference sequence). This chain's CDR3 is CAWSGLAAYEQYF. The CDR3 DNA follows: TGTGCCTGGAGCGGACTAGCGGCATACGAGCAGTACTTC.

The rearrangement links TRBV18 to TRBJ2-1; 7 nucleotides agree with TRBD1. CDR3 length equals 14 residues. With 5 bases clipped from V and 5 bases from J, the junction kept 6 bases outside the gene matches. Germline V CDR1 and CDR2: KGHSH, LQKENI. CDR3 sequence reads: CASSAKTGNNEQFF. The CDR3 DNA follows: TGTGCCAGCTCAGCTAAGACAGGGAACAATGAGCAGTTCTTC.